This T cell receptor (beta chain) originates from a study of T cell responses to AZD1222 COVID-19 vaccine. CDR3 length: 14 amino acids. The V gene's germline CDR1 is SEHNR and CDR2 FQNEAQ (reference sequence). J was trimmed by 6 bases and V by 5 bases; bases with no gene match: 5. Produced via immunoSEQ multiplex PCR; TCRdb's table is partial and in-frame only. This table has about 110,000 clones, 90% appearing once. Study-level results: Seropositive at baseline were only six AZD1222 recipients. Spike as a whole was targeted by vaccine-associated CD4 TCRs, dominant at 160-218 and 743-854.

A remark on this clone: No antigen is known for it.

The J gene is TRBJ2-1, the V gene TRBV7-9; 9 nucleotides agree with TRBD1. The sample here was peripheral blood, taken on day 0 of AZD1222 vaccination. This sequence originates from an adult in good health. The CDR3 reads CASSATGGSNEQFF. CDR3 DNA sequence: TGTGCCAGCAGCGCGACAGGGGGTTCCAATGAGCAGTTCTTC. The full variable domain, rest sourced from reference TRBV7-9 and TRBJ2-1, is DTGVSQNPRHKITKRGQNVTFRCDPISEHNRLYWYRQTLGQGPEFLTYFQNEAQLEKSRLLSDRFSAERPKGSFSTLEIQRTEQGDSAMYLCASSATGGSNEQFFGPGTRLTVL.